This section outlines one T cell receptor beta chain sequence together with its context. Antigen unknown. These data come from a study of T cells in localized non-small cell lung cancer. Study outcomes and limitations: Uninvolved adjacent lung showed the highest T cell clonality, exceeding tumor.

Profiled with immunoSEQ multiplex PCR; TCRdb holds only in-frame clones, not every one. The data contain approximately 21,000 clones, 90% of them singletons. The material sequenced was peripheral blood, taken before any cancer treatment. The sequence derives from a woman aged 40 to 75 with stage I lung adenocarcinoma.

The CDR3 region is CASSLGGANTGELFF. CDR3 bases: TGTGCCAGCAGCTTGGGGGGAGCGAACACCGGGGAGCTGTTTTTT. The chain combines TRBV7-9 with TRBJ2-2; D might be TRBD2 (6 bases). V shed 3 bases and J shed 0 bases, with 8 bases lying between them. The germline gives CDR1 SEHNR, CDR2 FQNEAQ (reference sequence). CDR3 size: 15 residues.